The 11 T cell receptor beta chains below were found in one sample sequenced in a study of T cells in Graves' hyperthyroidism and ophthalmopathy (dated by TCRdb to the late 2010s). Library preparation employed multiplex PCR. Instrument used: Illumina HiSeq 2000. Amplification of TCR beta CDR3 regions was carried out from RNA transcripts. The first round of RT-PCR for the TCR CDR3 was performed with the HTBI primer set and the Qiagen OneStep RT-PCR kit. TCRdb itself trimmed the public reads at Q25 with fastp, ran MiXCR and retained productive beta chains. Identical CDR3 protein sequences are pooled into one entry, listed with their most common genes and DNA. Within this sample are 250,000 to 300,000 distinct CDR3 sequences, with approximately 17% of them counted one time only. Approximately 57% of the sample rests with the top ten. The sequenced material came from blood. These receptors came from a woman in her sixties or seventies with Graves' ophthalmopathy.

This clonotype was seen repeatedly, ten times or more. This sequence joins TRBV11-2 and TRBJ2-3; 9 nucleotides align to TRBD2. The CDR3 contains 20 residues. Trimming removed 1 base from V and 1 base from J; junction bases left unmatched: 15. Germline assignment: CDR1 SGHAT and CDR2 FQNNGV. The DNA for the CDR3 is TGTGCCAGCAGCTTAGGGTTGGCGGGAGGGCCGTTTCGACGCACAGATACGCAGTATTTT. Translation gives CASSLGLAGGPFRRTDTQYF.

The chain is built from TRBV27 and TRBJ2-7; no clear D gene. CDR1 MNHEY and CDR2 SMNVEV come from the germline V gene (reference sequence). The CDR3 length is 13 residues. V was pared by 4 bases and J by 7 bases, with 14 bases between. CDR3 coding DNA: TGTGCCAGCAGTTGGGCCCTTCTACGGGAGCAGTACTTC. The encoded protein is CASSWALLREQYF.

This clonotype was counted ten times or more. The V gene is TRBV28, the J gene TRBJ2-1, with a tentative D call TRBD2 (6 bases). CDR1 MDHEN and CDR2 SYDVKM come from the germline V gene. CDR3 length: 16 residues. Between the trimmed V and J ends, which lost 8 bases and 3 bases, there was a span of 20 bases. The DNA of the CDR3 is TGTGCCAGCCCCCCCAGTAGTGATAGCGGCTACAATGAGCAGTTCTTC. The encoded protein is CASPPSSDSGYNEQFF.

The rearrangement joins TRBV5-1 to TRBJ2-2; TRBD2 matches 8 bases. CDR1 is SGHRS and CDR2 is YFSETQ in the germline V gene. This CDR3 contains 16 residues. V lost 2 bases and J lost 3; bases outside the gene matches: 6. The CDR3 DNA is TGCGCCAGCAGCTTATCCCCGACTAGCGACACCGGGGAGCTGTTTTTT. This encodes CASSLSPTSDTGELFF.

CDR3 protein: CASSWTSRTGELFF. For the CDR3, the DNA is TGTGCCAGCAGCTGGACTAGCCGGACCGGGGAGCTGTTTTTT. V usage is TRBV6-2 or TRBV6-3 and J usage is TRBJ2-2, with 8 positions matching TRBD2. With 6 bases clipped from V and 5 bases from J, the junction kept 5 bases outside the gene matches. The CDR3 is 14 amino acids. Per germline, CDR1 MNHEY and CDR2 SVGEGT.

This clonotype was seen repeatedly, ten times or more. The chain links TRBV13 to TRBJ2-1, with 8 bases identical to TRBD2. Germline V gives CDR1 PRHDT, CDR2 FYEKMQ (reference sequence). Trimming cost V 5 bases and J 8 bases; bases outside gene matches: 11. The CDR3 extends over 15 amino acids. The CDR3 DNA reads as TGTGCCAGCAGCCCGGGGACTAGTCTTCTCCATGAGCAGTTCTTC. This codes for CASSPGTSLLHEQFF.

The chain has TRBV9 and TRBJ2-2; 12 bases line up with TRBD2. Germline CDR1 reads SGDLS; CDR2 reads YYNGEE. J lost 5 bases, V lost 6 bases, and 5 bases had no gene match. The CDR3 covers 15 residues. Here the CDR3 reads CASTSGRVVTGELFF. The CDR3 coding sequence is TGTGCCAGCACTAGCGGGAGGGTTGTGACCGGGGAGCTGTTTTTT.

The table lists this clonotype with many counts. V is TRBV11-1 and J is TRBJ2-3; possibly TRBD1 for D (6 bases). This CDR3 spans 16 amino acids. With 3 bases removed from V and 0 bases from J, the gap between germline ends came to 13 bases. Per the germline V gene, CDR1 is SGHAT and CDR2 is FQDESV (reference sequence). As DNA, the CDR3 is TGTGCCAGCAGCTTTTCGACGGACAGAAGCACAGATACGCAGTATTTT. This encodes CASSFSTDRSTDTQYF. Looking up the rest from reference TRBV11-1 and TRBJ2-3 gives the full variable domain: EAEVAQSPRYKITEKSQAVAFWCDPISGHATLYWYRQILGQGPELLVQFQDESVVDDSQLPKDRFSAERLKGVDSTLKIQPAELGDSAMYLCASSFSTDRSTDTQYFGPGTRLTVL.

The chain carries TRBV6-1 and TRBJ1-5; D remains ambiguous. Trimming pared 8 bases from V and 6 bases from J, leaving 14 bases between. The CDR3 has 13 residues. CDR1 is MNHNS and CDR2 is SASEGT in the germline V gene. CDR3 nucleotides: TGTGCCAGCGCCACGGGGTCAGGTCAGCCCCAGCATTTT. The encoded protein is CASATGSGQPQHF.

Note on this clonotype: A junction boundary mismatches the germline segment, possibly from a read error. This chain connects TRBV27 to TRBJ1-6, with D unresolved. Germline lookup yields CDR1 MNHEY and CDR2 SMNVEV (reference sequence). CDR3 length: 13 amino acids. CDR3 in DNA: TGTGTCAGCAGTTTATCGGAGAGTTCACCCCTCCACTTT. Translation: CVSSLSESSPLHF.

This clonotype occurred many times. V is TRBV20-1 and J is TRBJ2-1, with TRBD2 as a possible D gene (7 bases). Trimming removed 0 bases at V and 7 bases at J, with 16 bases between. The germline V gene encodes CDR1 DFQATT and CDR2 SNEGSKA (reference sequence). The CDR3 has 15 residues. In DNA form, the CDR3 reads TGCAGTGCTAGAGATCCTAGCGGAGGGGGTAATGAGCAGTTCTTC. This encodes CSARDPSGGGNEQFF.